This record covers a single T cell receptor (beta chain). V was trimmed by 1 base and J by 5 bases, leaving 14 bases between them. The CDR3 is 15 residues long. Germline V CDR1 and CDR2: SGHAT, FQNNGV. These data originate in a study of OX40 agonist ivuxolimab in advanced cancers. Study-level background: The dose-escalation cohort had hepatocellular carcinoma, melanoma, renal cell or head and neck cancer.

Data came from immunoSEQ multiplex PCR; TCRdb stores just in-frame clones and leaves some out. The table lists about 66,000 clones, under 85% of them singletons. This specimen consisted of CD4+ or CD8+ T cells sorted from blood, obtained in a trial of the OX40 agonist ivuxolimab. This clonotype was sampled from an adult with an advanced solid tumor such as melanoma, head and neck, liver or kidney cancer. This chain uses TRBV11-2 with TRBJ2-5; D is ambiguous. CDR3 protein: CASSLASWGGETQYF. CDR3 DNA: TGTGCCAGCAGCTTAGCCAGCTGGGGTGGGGAGACCCAGTACTTC.